This is a list of T cell receptor beta chains from one sample in a study of shared clonotypes between healthy human individuals. Only in-frame clones appear in the TCRdb table, and some are missing; sequencing was by immunoSEQ multiplex PCR. The sample has just over 2,000,000 clones; about 95% are singletons. The sample taken for sequencing was naive CD8+ T cells sorted from blood. The source is a man aged 18 to 35 in good health. CDR3s include the opening cysteine and the closing phenylalanine or tryptophan. The D gene is left open where the match is weak. Size is omitted from some rows. Given values are once, few, many or a class for expanded clones.

V: TRBV5-1
J: TRBJ2-1
size: NA
D: NA
DNA: TGCGCCAGCAGCCTGGAGAACCCCACGGGGATTGAGCAGTTCTTC
CDR3: CASSLENPTGIEQFF

V: TRBV19
J: TRBJ2-3
size: NA
D: NA
DNA: TGTGCCAGTAATCCCAGTTGGGGGCGCGATGGGGATACGCAGTATTTT
CDR3: CASNPSWGRDGDTQYF

V: TRBV10-3
J: TRBJ1-4
size: NA
D: NA
DNA: TGTGCCATCAGTGGGACAGAGGGCGAAAAACCGTTTTTT
CDR3: CAISGTEGEKPFF

V: TRBV6-1
J: TRBJ2-7
size: NA
D: NA
DNA: TGTGCCAGCTCTTACTACGAGCAGTACTTC
CDR3: CASSYYEQYF

V: TRBV7-3
J: TRBJ1-2
size: NA
D: TRBD1
DNA: TGTGCCAGCAGCCCGACAGGGCCCCGGGACTATGGCTACACCTTC
CDR3: CASSPTGPRDYGYTF

V: TRBV27
J: TRBJ1-5
size: NA
D: NA
DNA: TGTGCCAGCAGTTTATACTCGGGTAGCAATCAGCCCCAGCATTTT
CDR3: CASSLYSGSNQPQHF

V: TRBV5-6
J: TRBJ1-5
size: NA
D: NA
DNA: TGTGCCAGCAGCTTGTCTGGGGTTGGAAATCAGCCCCAGCATTTT
CDR3: CASSLSGVGNQPQHF

V: TRBV7-9
J: TRBJ1-2
size: NA
D: NA
DNA: TGTGCCAGCGGGGGGGCCCCCTATGGCTACACCTTC
CDR3: CASGGAPYGYTF

V: TRBV19
J: TRBJ1-1
size: few
D: NA
DNA: TGTGCCAGTAGTATTTACAGGAACACTGAAGCTTTCTTT
CDR3: CASSIYRNTEAFF

V: TRBV6-1
J: TRBJ1-2
size: few
D: NA
DNA: TGTGCCAGCAGAGAGGATAACTATGGCTACACCTTC
CDR3: CASREDNYGYTF

V: TRBV5-4
J: TRBJ2-3
size: NA
D: TRBD2
DNA: TGTGCCAGCAGCATCAGCGGGGGGAGCACAGATACGCAGTATTTT
CDR3: CASSISGGSTDTQYF

V: TRBV29-1
J: TRBJ2-7
size: NA
D: TRBD1
DNA: TGCAGCGTACTAGGACAGGGGCCCTACGAGCAGTACTTC
CDR3: CSVLGQGPYEQYF

V: TRBV27
J: TRBJ2-7
size: NA
D: TRBD1
DNA: TGTGCCAGCAGTCCAATGGGACAGGTTATTTACGAGCAGTACTTC
CDR3: CASSPMGQVIYEQYF

V: TRBV27
J: TRBJ2-1
size: NA
D: TRBD2
DNA: TGTGCCAGCAGTTGGGCGGGGGGGGCCAATGAGCAGTTCTTC
CDR3: CASSWAGGANEQFF

V: TRBV7-9
J: TRBJ2-2
size: NA
D: TRBD1
DNA: TGTGCCAGCAGCTCGGGACCCGGACAGGGGAACACCGGGGAGCTGTTTTTT
CDR3: CASSSGPGQGNTGELFF

V: TRBV10-3
J: TRBJ2-7
size: NA
D: TRBD1
DNA: TGTGCCATCAGCTTCCGGGACAGGGACGAGCAGTACTTC
CDR3: CAISFRDRDEQYF

V: TRBV6-5
J: TRBJ2-7
size: NA
D: TRBD2
DNA: TGTGCCAGCAGTTCCCTAGCGGGAGTCTCCTACGAGCAGTACTTC
CDR3: CASSSLAGVSYEQYF

V: TRBV5-1
J: TRBJ1-5
size: NA
D: NA
DNA: TGCGCCAGCAGCTTCGGGGTTAATAGCAATCAGCCCCAGCATTTT
CDR3: CASSFGVNSNQPQHF

V: TRBV12-2
J: TRBJ1-5
size: NA
D: NA
DNA: TGTGCAAGTCGCCCTTGGTACAGATTCAATCAGCCCCAGCATTTT
CDR3: CASRPWYRFNQPQHF

V: TRBV29-1
J: TRBJ2-7
size: NA
D: NA
DNA: TGCAGCGTTCCGGATCCAACCTCCTACGAGCAGTACTTC
CDR3: CSVPDPTSYEQYF

V: TRBV6-5
J: TRBJ2-2
size: once
D: NA
DNA: TGTGCCAGCAGTTTCGAGATTGGGACCGGGGAGCTGTTTTTT
CDR3: CASSFEIGTGELFF

V: TRBV2
J: TRBJ1-5
size: NA
D: TRBD1
DNA: TGTGCCAGCAGGGGACAGGGGAATCAGCCCCAGCATTTT
CDR3: CASRGQGNQPQHF

V: TRBV21-1
J: TRBJ2-7
size: NA
D: NA
DNA: TGTGCCAGCAGCAACAGCGGGGGGGCTGGGGAGCAGTACTTC
CDR3: CASSNSGGAGEQYF

V: TRBV7-9
J: TRBJ2-3
size: NA
D: NA
DNA: TGTGCCAGCAGCGAAGGACAGCCAGATACGCAGTATTTT
CDR3: CASSEGQPDTQYF

V: TRBV10-3
J: TRBJ1-4
size: few
D: TRBD1
DNA: TGTGCCGTATCTACCTCGGAGACAGGGGGGGAAAAACTGTTTTTT
CDR3: CAVSTSETGGEKLFF

V: TRBV15
J: TRBJ1-2
size: NA
D: NA
DNA: TGTGCCACCAGCAGACACGCCCTCCGGGGGGCTTCTAACTATGGCTACACCTTC
CDR3: CATSRHALRGASNYGYTF

V: TRBV27
J: TRBJ2-7
size: NA
D: NA
DNA: TGTGCCAGCAGTTTAGCCGGCAGTCCCAACGAGCAGTACTTC
CDR3: CASSLAGSPNEQYF

V: TRBV9
J: TRBJ2-7
size: NA
D: TRBD1
DNA: TGTGCCAGCAGCCGGACAGGGGGCTACGAGCAGTACTTC
CDR3: CASSRTGGYEQYF

V: TRBV7-9
J: TRBJ1-4
size: NA
D: TRBD1
DNA: TGTGCCAGCAGCCCCCCGGGACAGGATAATGAAAAACTGTTTTTT
CDR3: CASSPPGQDNEKLFF

V: TRBV28
J: TRBJ2-7
size: NA
D: TRBD1
DNA: TGTGCCAGCAGTCCGGACAGGGTAGCCCACGAGCAGTACTTC
CDR3: CASSPDRVAHEQYF

V: TRBV12-2
J: TRBJ2-7
size: NA
D: NA
DNA: TGTGCAAGTCGCCCCAAACTAGCGGACTCCTACGAGCAGTACTTC
CDR3: CASRPKLADSYEQYF

V: TRBV9
J: TRBJ2-2
size: NA
D: TRBD1
DNA: TGTGCCAGCAGCGGACGGGACAGGGAGGGAACCGGGGAGCTGTTTTTT
CDR3: CASSGRDREGTGELFF

V: TRBV2
J: TRBJ1-3
size: NA
D: TRBD1
DNA: TGTGCCAGCAGTGACGAGGGGGCCATCTCTGGAAACACCATATATTTT
CDR3: CASSDEGAISGNTIYF

V: TRBV27
J: TRBJ2-7
size: NA
D: NA
DNA: TGTGCCAGCAGCCTGTCTCCCCAGGGACAGCAGTACTTC
CDR3: CASSLSPQGQQYF

V: TRBV2
J: TRBJ1-4
size: NA
D: TRBD1
DNA: TGTGCCGACAGGGGGTATAATGAAAAACTGTTTTTT
CDR3: CADRGYNEKLFF

V: TRBV6-4
J: TRBJ2-1
size: NA
D: NA
DNA: TGTGCCAGCAGTGACTCAGAATACAATGAGCAGTTCTTC
CDR3: CASSDSEYNEQFF

V: TRBV9
J: TRBJ1-1
size: NA
D: TRBD1
DNA: TGTGCCAGCAGCCCCTACCACAGGGGAGACACTGAAGCTTTCTTT
CDR3: CASSPYHRGDTEAFF

V: TRBV6-6
J: TRBJ1-4
size: NA
D: NA
DNA: TGTGCCAGCAGCCCGGGTCGAAATGAAAAACTGTTTTTT
CDR3: CASSPGRNEKLFF

V: TRBV6-1
J: TRBJ2-7
size: NA
D: NA
DNA: TGTGCCAGCAGTGAAGGACAGGGAGGCGAGCAGTACTTC
CDR3: CASSEGQGGEQYF

V: TRBV7-8
J: TRBJ2-6
size: NA
D: NA
DNA: TGTGCCAGCAGCTTGACACCGTCTGGGGCCAACGTCCTGACTTTC
CDR3: CASSLTPSGANVLTF

V: TRBV25-1
J: TRBJ2-7
size: NA
D: NA
DNA: TGTGCCAGCAGTGACCCGGGTTCCTACGAGCAGTACTTC
CDR3: CASSDPGSYEQYF

V: TRBV11-2
J: TRBJ2-1
size: NA
D: TRBD1
DNA: TGTGCCAGCAGCGCCCGGGACAGTACTTACAATGAGCAGTTCTTC
CDR3: CASSARDSTYNEQFF

V: TRBV13
J: TRBJ1-5
size: NA
D: NA
DNA: TGTGCCAGCAGCTTACATTTTGGGGGTGATAATCAGCCCCAGCATTTT
CDR3: CASSLHFGGDNQPQHF

V: TRBV11-3
J: TRBJ1-1
size: few
D: NA
DNA: TGTGCCAGCGGCCACCGGGAGAGGAACAGAATAAGGCGTGGCACTGAAGCTTTCTTT
CDR3: CASGHRERNRIRRGTEAFF

V: TRBV6-1
J: TRBJ1-3
size: NA
D: TRBD1
DNA: TGTGCCAGCAGTGAAGCGCTGACAGGGGGCTGGGGAAACACCATATATTTT
CDR3: CASSEALTGGWGNTIYF

V: TRBV7-9
J: TRBJ2-7
size: NA
D: TRBD2
DNA: TGTGCCAGCAGCTTAGTTGGTGGGGGGACTAGTCTCTACGAGCAGTACTTC
CDR3: CASSLVGGGTSLYEQYF

V: TRBV4-1
J: TRBJ1-1
size: once
D: NA
DNA: TGCGCCAGCAGCTTTCAGGGGTATAACACTGAAGCTTTCTTT
CDR3: CASSFQGYNTEAFF

V: TRBV11-2
J: TRBJ2-2
size: NA
D: NA
DNA: TGTGCCAGCAGTCATTGGATAGCCACCGGGGAGCTGTTTTTT
CDR3: CASSHWIATGELFF

V: TRBV5-1
J: TRBJ2-3
size: NA
D: NA
DNA: TGCGCCAGCAGCACACAGGGATTCACAGATACGCAGTATTTT
CDR3: CASSTQGFTDTQYF

V: TRBV5-1
J: TRBJ2-7
size: NA
D: TRBD1
DNA: TGCGCCAGCAGCGGCGACAGGGGGTCCTACGAGCAGTACTTC
CDR3: CASSGDRGSYEQYF

V: TRBV7-9
J: TRBJ1-1
size: once
D: NA
DNA: TGTGCCAGCGTGGGGGGTTTGAACACTGAAGCTTTCTTT
CDR3: CASVGGLNTEAFF

V: TRBV11-2
J: TRBJ1-2
size: once
D: TRBD1
DNA: TGTGCCAGCAGCTTAGAAGCAGGGGGCATAGTCGGCTATGGCTACACCTTC
CDR3: CASSLEAGGIVGYGYTF

V: TRBV7-9
J: TRBJ2-3
size: NA
D: NA
DNA: TGTGCCAGCAGCCCCCCTCCAACAGATACGCAGTATTTT
CDR3: CASSPPPTDTQYF

V: TRBV6-1
J: TRBJ1-2
size: NA
D: NA
DNA: TGTGCCAGCAGTGAATGGGTCGGACAGACCTATGGCTACACCTTC
CDR3: CASSEWVGQTYGYTF

V: TRBV10-2
J: TRBJ2-7
size: once
D: TRBD2
DNA: TGCGCCAGCAGTGAGGGACTAGCGGGAGGGGCCTACGAGCAGTACTTC
CDR3: CASSEGLAGGAYEQYF

V: TRBV10-2
J: TRBJ1-1
size: NA
D: TRBD1
DNA: TGCGCCAGCAGTGAGACAACAGGGGGCGCCCCCGAAGCTTTCTTT
CDR3: CASSETTGGAPEAFF